This T cell receptor (beta chain) was sequenced for a study of follicular helper T cells after annual influenza vaccination. Study-level information: Across the 2013-2014, 2014-2015 and 2015-2016 vaccination seasons, some subjects were resampled.

The time point denotes: 2014-2015 season, pre-vaccination. Excluded were substance abuse, HIV/AIDS, active cancer, immunomodulatory drugs and active illness. This clone was seen only once. The antigen is unknown. Study results and limitations: Day 7 ICOS+CD38+ clones later appeared mostly in ICOS-CD38- cTfh.

The CDR3 has 17 residues. Trimming removed 0 bases from V and 2 bases from J; junction bases left unmatched: 5. The germline gives CDR1 SGDLS, CDR2 YYNGEE. Clones were read by immunoSEQ multiplex PCR, and TCRdb kept only the in-frame ones, dropping some. Of over 14,000 clones detected, 84% appear once; the ten largest clones hold 0.25% to 0.3%. The V and J genes are TRBV9 and TRBJ1-3; 10 nucleotides match TRBD1. The sequence came from an adult who received the influenza vaccine. The specimen comprised CXCR5- memory CD4+ T cells sorted from blood, sampled on the day of influenza vaccination. In DNA form, the CDR3 reads TGTGCCAGCAGCGTAGTGGGGGGACAGGGGACTGGAAACACCATATATTTT. Protein product: CASSVVGGQGTGNTIYF.